This T cell receptor (beta chain) was identified in a study of blood T cell repertoires in COVID-19. Across the study: Whether acute or convalescent, the COVID-19 samples came from the United States, Italy and Spain. Nucleic acid was either cDNA or gDNA, and it came from T cells, B-cell-depleted T cells, or PBMCs.

In the original analysis: Quantification of nucleated cells was approximated via reference gene primer amplification. Here immunoSEQ multiplex PCR was the method, and the copy in TCRdb shows in-frame clones only, minus some. V and J calls and clone size are as listed in that table; D and trimming were resolved from the DNA. This table has fewer than 250,000 clones, around 82% appearing once. The CDR3 has 20 residues. Trimming pared 6 bases from V and 6 bases from J, leaving 30 bases between. Germline CDR1 reads LGHNT; CDR2 reads FRNRAP. The receptor comes from a man aged 50 to 60 with active or convalescent COVID-19. The V call is TRBV12-5, the J call TRBJ1-6, with TRBD1 as a possible D gene (6 bases). Input material: peripheral blood. In DNA, the CDR3 is TGTGCTAGTGGCTCAAGTAGGGAACAACAGGGTTTTATCAGTAATTCACCCCTCCACTTT. This translates into CASGSSREQQGFISNSPLHF. Supplemented by reference TRBV12-5 and TRBJ1-6, the full variable domain reads DARVTQTPRHKVTEMGQEVTMRCQPILGHNTVFWYRQTMMQGLELLAYFRNRAPLDDSGMPKDRFSAEMPDATLATLKIQPSEPRDSAVYFCASGSSREQQGFISNSPLHFGNGTRLTVT.